The next 8 T cell receptor beta chains were all read from a single sample in a study of spatial heterogeneity in lung cancer. The time point denotes: sample taken at primary tumor resection. TCRdb reprocessed the 5' RACE reads with MiXCR, giving one entry per CDR3 protein. The repertoire consists of 25,000 or so distinct CDR3 sequences, with approximately 4.8% occurring once and the leading ten covering roughly 5%. Material: PBMCs, obtained at surgery. These receptors came from a male donor with early-stage non-small cell lung cancer.

This clonotype was seen repeatedly, ten times or more. The V call is TRBV6-6, the J call TRBJ1-3, with D possibly being TRBD1 (6 bases). There are 17 residues in the CDR3. Between the trimmed V and J ends, which lost 2 bases and 0 bases, there was a span of 14 bases. The germline CDR1 and CDR2 sequences are MNHNY and SVGAGI (reference sequence). This CDR3 is CASSYLDRSYSGNTIYF. CDR3 DNA: TGTGCCAGCAGTTACCTGGACAGAAGTTACTCTGGAAACACCATATATTTT.

This clonotype occurred many times. This chain joins TRBV6-4 and TRBJ2-2, with a possible D match to TRBD2 (5 bases). Trimming left V 8 bases short and J 1 base short, with 11 bases between. Per germline, CDR1 MRHNA and CDR2 SNTAGT. CDR3 size: 14 residues. The CDR3 spells CASPKRKNTGELFF. CDR3 sequence (DNA): TGTGCCAGCCCGAAGCGGAAGAACACCGGGGAGCTGTTTTTT.

This clonotype has ten or more counts. The rearrangement uses TRBV18 and TRBJ1-5; TRBD1 aligns across 7 bases. CDR1 and CDR2 (germline): KGHSH, LQKENI. The CDR3 is 15 amino acids. V trimming: 3 bases; J trimming: 3 bases; junction bases outside the gene matches: 5. CDR3: CASSPGTATNQPQHF. CDR3 in DNA: TGTGCCAGCTCACCGGGGACAGCAACCAATCAGCCCCAGCATTTT. Looking up the rest from reference TRBV18 and TRBJ1-5 gives the full variable domain: NAGVMQNPRHLVRRRGQEARLRCSPMKGHSHVYWYRQLPEEGLKFMVYLQKENIIDESGMPKERFSAEFPKEGPSILRIQQVVRGDSAAYFCASSPGTATNQPQHFGDGTRLSIL.

This clonotype came up many times. In DNA form, the CDR3 reads TGTGCCAGCAGCGCCGGACTAGCGGGAGCGTCGGAGCAGTTCTTC. It is translated as CASSAGLAGASEQFF. V gene TRBV5-4 combines with J gene TRBJ2-1, with 13 nucleotides matching TRBD2. There are 15 residues in the CDR3. CDR1 and CDR2 from the germline V gene are SGHNT and YYREEE (reference sequence). V trimming: 4 bases; J trimming: 10 bases; junction bases outside the gene matches: 8.

This clonotype was observed many times. V and J are TRBV20-1 and TRBJ1-1; 8 nucleotides agree with TRBD1. V gave up 5 bases and J gave up 5 bases; unmatched junction bases: 7. The length of the CDR3 is 13 residues. The germline V gene has CDR1 DFQATT and CDR2 SNEGSKA (reference sequence). CDR3: CSASRTGMTEAFF. The CDR3 nucleotides read TGCAGTGCTTCTAGGACAGGGATGACTGAAGCTTTCTTT.

In its sample, this clonotype was seen a few times. This chain uses TRBV3-1 with TRBJ2-5; tentative D call: TRBD2 (6 bases). Germline V lookup: CDR1 LGHDT, CDR2 YNNKEL (reference sequence). The CDR3 length is 16 residues. V was pared by 4 bases and J by 3 bases, with 18 bases between. The CDR3 is CASSPQPSAGKETQYF. DNA of the CDR3: TGTGCCAGCAGCCCTCAACCCTCGGCGGGGAAAGAGACCCAGTACTTC.

This clonotype was found many times. This sequence joins TRBV20-1 and TRBJ1-5; D is perhaps TRBD1 (6 bases). Looked up from germline, CDR1 is DFQATT and CDR2 is SNEGSKA (reference sequence). CDR3 length: 13 residues. V lost 4 bases and J lost 4, with 11 bases in between. DNA of the CDR3: TGCAGTGCTAACAGGGTGTGGAATCAGCCCCAGCATTTT. Amino acids: CSANRVWNQPQHF.

This clonotype was seen many times. The V call is TRBV29-1, the J call TRBJ2-7; weak D call: TRBD1 (6 bases). The CDR3 spans 12 residues. Germline assignment: CDR1 SQVTM and CDR2 ANQGSEA. V lost 7 bases and J 8 bases, leaving 18 bases between the germline ends. The CDR3 loop is CSAIVGAVKQYF. In nucleotides, the CDR3 is TGCAGCGCCATAGTGGGGGCAGTTAAGCAGTACTTC.